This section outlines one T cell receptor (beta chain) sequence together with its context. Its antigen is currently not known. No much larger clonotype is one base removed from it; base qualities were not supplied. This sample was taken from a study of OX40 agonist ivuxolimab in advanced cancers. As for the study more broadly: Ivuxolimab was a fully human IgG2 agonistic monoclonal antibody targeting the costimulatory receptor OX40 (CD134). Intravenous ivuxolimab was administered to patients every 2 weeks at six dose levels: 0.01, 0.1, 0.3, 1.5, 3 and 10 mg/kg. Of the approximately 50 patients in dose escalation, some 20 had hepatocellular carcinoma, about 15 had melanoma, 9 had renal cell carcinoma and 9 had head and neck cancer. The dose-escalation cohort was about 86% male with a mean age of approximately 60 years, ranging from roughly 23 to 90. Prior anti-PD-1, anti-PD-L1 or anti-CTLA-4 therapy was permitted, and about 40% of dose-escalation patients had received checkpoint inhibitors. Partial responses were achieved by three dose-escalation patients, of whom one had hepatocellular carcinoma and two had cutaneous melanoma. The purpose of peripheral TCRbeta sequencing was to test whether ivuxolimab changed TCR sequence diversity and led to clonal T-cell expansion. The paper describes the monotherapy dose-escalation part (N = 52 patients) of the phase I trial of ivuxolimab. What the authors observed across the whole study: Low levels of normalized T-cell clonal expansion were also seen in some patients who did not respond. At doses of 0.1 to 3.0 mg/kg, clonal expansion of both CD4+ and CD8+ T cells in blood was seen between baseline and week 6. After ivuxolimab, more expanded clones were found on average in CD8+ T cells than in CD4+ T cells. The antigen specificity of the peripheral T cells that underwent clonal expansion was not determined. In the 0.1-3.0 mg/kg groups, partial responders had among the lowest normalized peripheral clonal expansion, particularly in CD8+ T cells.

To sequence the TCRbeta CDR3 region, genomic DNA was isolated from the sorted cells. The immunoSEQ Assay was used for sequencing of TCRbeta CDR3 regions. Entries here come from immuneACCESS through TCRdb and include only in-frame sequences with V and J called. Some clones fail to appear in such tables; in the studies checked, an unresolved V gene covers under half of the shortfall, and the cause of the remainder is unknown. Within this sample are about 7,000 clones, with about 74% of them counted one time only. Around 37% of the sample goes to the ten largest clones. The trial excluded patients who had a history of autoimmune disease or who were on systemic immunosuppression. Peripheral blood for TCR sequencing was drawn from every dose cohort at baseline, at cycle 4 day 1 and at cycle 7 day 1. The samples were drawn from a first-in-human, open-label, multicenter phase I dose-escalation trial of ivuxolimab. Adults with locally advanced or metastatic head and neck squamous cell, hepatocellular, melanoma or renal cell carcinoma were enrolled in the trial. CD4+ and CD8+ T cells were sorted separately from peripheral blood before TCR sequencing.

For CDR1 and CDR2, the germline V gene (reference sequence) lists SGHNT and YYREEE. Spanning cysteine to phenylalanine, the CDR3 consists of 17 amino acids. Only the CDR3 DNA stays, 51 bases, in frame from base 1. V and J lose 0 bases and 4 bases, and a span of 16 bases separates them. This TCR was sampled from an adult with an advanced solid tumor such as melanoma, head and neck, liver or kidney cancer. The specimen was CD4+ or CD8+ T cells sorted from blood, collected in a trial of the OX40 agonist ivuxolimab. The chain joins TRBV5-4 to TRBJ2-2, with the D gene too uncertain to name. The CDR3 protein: CASSLARLGLGTGELFF. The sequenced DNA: TGTGCCAGCAGCTTGGCCCGGCTTGGGTTGGGCACCGGGGAGCTGTTTTTT.